This T cell receptor beta chain came from a study of T cells in Graves' hyperthyroidism and ophthalmopathy. Whole-study findings and limits: Most clonotypes expanded in thyroid above 0.001 were likewise present in blood.

Disease lasting under 3 months, a NOSPECS grade of at least 4, and a Clinical Activity Score of at least 3 were features of the ophthalmopathy patients. Clinical symptoms, serum thyroxine, TRAb, thyroid ultrasound and orbital computed tomography established diagnosis. Deletions cut 8 bases from V and 3 bases from J, with 17 bases between. CDR3 length equals 13 residues. CDR1 and CDR2 from the germline V gene are DFQATT and SNEGSKA (reference sequence). TCR beta CDR3 region amplification was performed from RNA transcripts. Researchers ran a first-round RT-PCR on the TCR CDR3 using the HTBI primer set. TCRdb re-called the multiplex PCR reads through MiXCR, storing one row per CDR3 protein. The data hold tens of thousands of distinct CDR3 sequences, with around 56% observed a single time. On this clonotype itself: Its specificity is not known.

The gene calls are TRBV20-1 and TRBJ2-7, with D maybe TRBD1 (6 bases). Sequencing input: blood. The sequence derives from a middle-aged man with Graves' ophthalmopathy. CDR3 nucleotide sequence: TGCAGTACAGGGCAGGACCCCATCTACGAGCAGTACTTC. This translates into CSTGQDPIYEQYF.